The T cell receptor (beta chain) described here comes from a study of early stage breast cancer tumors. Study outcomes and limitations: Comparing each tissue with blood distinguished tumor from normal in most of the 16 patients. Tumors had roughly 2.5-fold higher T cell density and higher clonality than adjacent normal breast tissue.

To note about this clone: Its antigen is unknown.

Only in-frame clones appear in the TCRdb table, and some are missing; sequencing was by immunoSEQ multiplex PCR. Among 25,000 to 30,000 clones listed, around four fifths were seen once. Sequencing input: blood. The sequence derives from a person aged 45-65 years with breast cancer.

The CDR3 nucleotides are TGCGCCAGCAGTGAGTCAACGGGGGGGCGACAGCCCCAGCATTTT. Amino acid sequence: CASSESTGGRQPQHF. This chain uses TRBV10-2 with TRBJ1-5; maybe TRBD1 (6 bases). CDR1 and CDR2 (germline): WSHSY, SAAADI. The length of the CDR3 is 15 residues. Trimming took 0 bases from V and 7 from J, leaving 13 bases between them.